This T cell receptor (beta chain) was sequenced in a study of T cell responses to AZD1222 COVID-19 vaccine. Libraries were prepared by immunoSEQ multiplex PCR; TCRdb keeps only in-frame clonotypes and omits some of them. Of 95,000 to 150,000 clones listed, roughly 93% are singletons. V gave up 4 bases and J gave up 6 bases; unmatched junction bases: 7. Germline CDR1 and CDR2: SGDLS and YYNGEE. The CDR3 has 15 amino acids. Sequences were derived from peripheral blood, sampled on day 0 of AZD1222 vaccination. The gene calls are TRBV9 and TRBJ1-4, with TRBD1 matching 9 bases. The clonotype originates from an adult in good health. As DNA, the CDR3 is TGTGCCAGCAGCTTCCGACAGGGGGGAGATGAAAAACTGTTTTTT. Protein: CASSFRQGGDEKLFF.